This T cell receptor (beta chain) was observed in a study of cytomegalovirus exposure and HLA in healthy donors. On this clone itself: Distinct nucleotide sequences in the sample also encode this CDR3.

Both 60 Vbeta primers and 13 Jbeta primers went into the PCR. Measured with immunoSEQ multiplex PCR; TCRdb has only the in-frame clones, and not every one. The table counts 200,000 to 250,000 clones; 0.95% to 1.3% lies in the top ten. The receptor's source is a girl aged 2 to 9 in good health and CMV-seropositive. Sequenced material: PBMCs.

CDR3: CASRTGNTEAFF. In nucleotides, the CDR3 is TGTGCCAGCAGGACGGGAAACACTGAAGCTTTCTTT. This chain joins TRBV27 and TRBJ1-1, with D uncertain. This CDR3 is built from 12 residues. V lost 6 bases to trimming and J lost 2 bases, with 7 bases between them. The germline gives CDR1 MNHEY, CDR2 SMNVEV (reference sequence).